Shown below are 23 T cell receptor beta chains from a single sample sequenced in a study of long-term antiretroviral therapy in people with HIV. Run at survey level, the immunoSEQ assay was version v3.0. The assay was immunoSEQ multiplex PCR, and TCRdb's table has in-frame clones only and misses some. Here the sample spans 25,000 to 35,000 clones, over 80% being singletons. This sample comprised unsorted PBMCs, obtained roughly 2.7 years after starting antiretroviral therapy. All receptors come from a man aged 25-40 years with HIV.

The gene calls are TRBV27 and TRBJ2-6; TRBD1 agrees at 10 bases. The CDR3 length is 18 residues. V was clipped by 5 bases and J by 0 bases; unmatched bases: 7. Germline CDR1 and CDR2: MNHEY and SMNVEV (reference sequence). The CDR3 DNA sequence: TGTGCCAGCAGTCCGTGGACAGGGGGTAGCTCTGGGGCCAACGTCCTGACTTTC. As protein: CASSPWTGGSSGANVLTF.

The chain is built from TRBV5-4 and TRBJ2-1; weak D call: TRBD2 (5 bases). This CDR3 has 13 amino acids. CDR1 and CDR2 (germline): SGHNT, YYREEE (reference sequence). V was trimmed by 4 bases and J by 6 bases, leaving 11 bases between them. CDR3 nucleotide sequence: TGTGCCAGCAGCACCACTAGTATCAATGAGCAGTTCTTC. Translated, it gives CASSTTSINEQFF.

On this clone itself: One junction end does not reproduce the germline sequence, and a read error may be involved. V is TRBV19 and J is TRBJ2-1; 8 bases align to TRBD1. This CDR3 spans 11 amino acids. The germline gives CDR1 LNHDA, CDR2 SQIVND (reference sequence). The CDR3 nucleotides read TGTGCCAGTAGTATACAGGGGGCTGCGATCTTC. Translated, it gives CASSIQGAAIF.

The chain couples TRBV19 to TRBJ2-7, with 8 bases fitting TRBD1. Trimming at V came to 3 bases and at J to 4 bases, leaving 8 bases not matched to a gene. The CDR3 consists of 15 residues. CDR1 is LNHDA and CDR2 is SQIVND in the germline V gene (reference sequence). CDR3 bases: TGTGCCAGTAGTATCTCCCGGGACAGGCTGTACGAGCAGTACTTC. Protein product: CASSISRDRLYEQYF.

The chain recombines TRBV2 with TRBJ1-5; D ambiguous. V lost 3 bases to trimming and J lost 5 bases, with 8 bases between them. The CDR3 spans 13 residues. Germline CDR1 and CDR2: SNHLY and FYNNEI. The CDR3 spells CASSDGEDQPQHF. CDR3 in DNA: TGTGCCAGCAGTGATGGCGAGGATCAGCCCCAGCATTTT.

As for this clone: The same CDR3 arises from other DNA sequences in this sample as well. This rearrangement joins TRBV6-5 to TRBJ2-5, with D unresolved. CDR3 length: 13 residues. With 2 bases removed from V and 1 base from J, the gap between germline ends came to 5 bases. Germline V gene lookup returns CDR1 MNHEY and CDR2 SVGAGI. CDR3 sequence: CASSYSSQETQYF. DNA for the CDR3: TGTGCCAGCAGTTACAGCTCCCAAGAGACCCAGTACTTC.

CDR3 loop: CASSSPLAGGTDTQYF. The CDR3 DNA sequence: TGTGCCAGCAGCTCCCCCTTAGCGGGGGGCACAGATACGCAGTATTTT. This rearrangement joins TRBV9 to TRBJ2-3; 9 nucleotides agree with TRBD2. The germline V gene has CDR1 SGDLS and CDR2 YYNGEE. J gave up 1 base and V 4 bases, and 7 bases lay outside the gene matches. This CDR3 is 16 amino acids long.

This clone was seen a few times. This chain links TRBV30 with TRBJ1-6, with D unclear. Per germline, CDR1 GTSNPN and CDR2 SVGIG (reference sequence). The CDR3 extends over 15 amino acids. Deletions cut 0 bases from V and 8 bases from J, with 14 bases between. The CDR3 protein is CAWSVPWTRYSPLHF. The CDR3 DNA reads as TGTGCCTGGAGTGTACCCTGGACCCGCTATTCACCCCTCCACTTT. Full variable domain (missing parts from reference TRBV30 and TRBJ1-6): SQTIHQWPATLVQPVGSPLSLECTVEGTSNPNLYWYRQAAGRGLQLLFYSVGIGQISSEVPQNLSASRPQDRQFILSSKKLLLSDSGFYLCAWSVPWTRYSPLHFGNGTRLTVT.

This chain uses TRBV5-1 with TRBJ1-6; TRBD1 matches 9 bases. Unmatched junction bases numbered 9, after V lost 4 bases and J lost 7 bases. The CDR3 is 16 residues long. Germline V CDR1 and CDR2: SGHRS, YFSETQ. The CDR3 spells CASSVLPGTGNSPLHF. As DNA, the CDR3 is TGCGCCAGCAGCGTGTTGCCCGGGACAGGGAATTCACCCCTCCACTTT.

This chain links TRBV9 with TRBJ2-5, with a weak D call TRBD1 (5 bases). The V and J ends lost 0 bases and 7 bases respectively, with 19 bases between them. Germline CDR1 SGDLS, CDR2 YYNGEE. The CDR3 has 16 residues. CDR3 residues: CASSVDPDSRLGTQYF. The CDR3 nucleotides are TGTGCCAGCAGCGTAGACCCAGACAGCCGCCTAGGGACCCAGTACTTC. Complete variable domain (other parts from reference TRBV9 and TRBJ2-5): DSGVTQTPKHLITATGQRVTLRCSPRSGDLSVYWYQQSLDQGLQFLIQYYNGEERAKGNILERFSAQQFPDLHSELNLSSLELGDSALYFCASSVDPDSRLGTQYFGPGTRLLVL.

The chain links TRBV5-6 to TRBJ2-1; 7 nucleotides match TRBD1. CDR1 SGHDT and CDR2 YYEEEE come from the germline V gene. V lost 4 bases and J lost 9; bases outside the gene matches: 10. This CDR3 contains 14 residues. The CDR3 nucleotides read TGTGCCAGCAGCCGAAACTTGGACAGGTTTGAGCAGTTCTTC. This gives the protein CASSRNLDRFEQFF.

This clone was detected only once. V and J are TRBV5-1 and TRBJ1-4; the match to TRBD1 covers 9 bases. CDR3 length: 15 amino acids. J lost 7 bases, V lost 5 bases, and 9 bases had no gene match. Germline V lookup: CDR1 SGHRS, CDR2 YFSETQ. CDR3 sequence: CASSKRDRESEKLFF. The CDR3 coding sequence is TGCGCCAGCAGTAAACGGGACAGGGAATCTGAAAAACTGTTTTTT.

The rearrangement uses TRBV28 and TRBJ1-3, with a tentative D call TRBD1 (6 bases). The germline CDR1 and CDR2 sequences are MDHEN and SYDVKM. Deletions cut 7 bases from V and 8 bases from J, with 21 bases between. This CDR3 region has 15 residues. CDR3 in amino acids: CASTPLDSGVYTIYF. The CDR3 DNA reads as TGTGCCAGCACCCCACTGGACAGCGGAGTCTACACCATATATTTT.

V and J are TRBV29-1 and TRBJ1-1; D remains unclear. This CDR3 comprises 14 residues. Germline V gene data show CDR1 as SQVTM and CDR2 as ANQGSEA. Trimming pared 4 bases from V and 5 bases from J, leaving 17 bases between. This chain's CDR3 is CSVGEPRSGTEAFF. The CDR3 nucleotides are TGCAGCGTTGGCGAACCCAGGTCGGGAACTGAAGCTTTCTTT.

There are a few counts of this clone. The genes are TRBV30 and TRBJ1-5; 9 bases are shared with TRBD1. This CDR3 has 15 residues. The J segment lost 5 bases and the V segment lost 2 bases, leaving 7 bases of the junction unmatched. CDR1 is GTSNPN, CDR2 SVGIG, per germline (reference sequence). CDR3: CAWSIGGTGYQPQHF. CDR3 nucleotides: TGTGCCTGGAGTATTGGCGGGACAGGGTATCAGCCCCAGCATTTT.

This chain's CDR3 is CASSTLGTGGGTGELFF. The DNA for the CDR3 is TGTGCCAGCAGTACCTTGGGGACAGGGGGAGGCACCGGGGAGCTGTTTTTT. V gene TRBV2 combines with J gene TRBJ2-2, with 11 bases aligning to TRBD1. Germline loops: CDR1 SNHLY, CDR2 FYNNEI. This CDR3 region has 17 residues. V was pared by 5 bases and J by 4 bases, with 9 bases of the junction left unmatched.

The chain couples TRBV6-1 to TRBJ1-4; no firm D call. The CDR3 totals 12 residues. V was clipped by 4 bases and J by 6 bases, with 6 bases between them. Germline V lookup: CDR1 MNHNS, CDR2 SASEGT. This CDR3 is CASSVSDEKLFF. In DNA, the CDR3 is TGTGCCAGCAGTGTTAGTGATGAAAAACTGTTTTTT.

The chain links TRBV9 to TRBJ2-3; D gene uncertain. CDR1 SGDLS and CDR2 YYNGEE come from the germline V gene. Trimming took off 4 bases at V and 1 base at J, with 7 bases between the two ends. The CDR3 contains 13 residues. The CDR3 loop is CASSPPGTDTQYF. The DNA of the CDR3 is TGTGCCAGCAGCCCCCCCGGCACAGATACGCAGTATTTT.

V gene TRBV7-8 combines with J gene TRBJ2-7; 9 bases agree with TRBD1. V lost 4 bases to trimming and J lost 4 bases; unmatched junction nucleotides: 8. This CDR3 comprises 15 residues. Per germline, CDR1 SGHVS and CDR2 FQNEAQ. Here the CDR3 reads CASSSDRGITYEQYF. In nucleotides, the CDR3 is TGTGCCAGCAGCTCAGACAGGGGGATAACGTACGAGCAGTACTTC.

The V call is TRBV29-1, the J call TRBJ2-3, with TRBD2 as a possible D gene (5 bases). The CDR3 spans 12 residues. Germline CDR1 and CDR2: SQVTM and ANQGSEA. The V end was cut by 6 bases, the J end by 2 bases, with 9 bases between. In DNA form, the CDR3 reads TGCAGCGTCCGGACTGTCACAGATACGCAGTATTTT. Translating gives CSVRTVTDTQYF.

This chain joins TRBV5-1 and TRBJ1-2; tentatively, D is TRBD1 (6 bases). The V end lost 0 bases, the J end lost 0 bases, and 9 bases lay between the germline ends. CDR1 and CDR2 (germline): SGHRS, YFSETQ. The CDR3 totals 15 residues. For the CDR3, the DNA is TGCGCCAGCAGCTTGGGCGGGACAACTAACTATGGCTACACCTTC. This codes for CASSLGGTTNYGYTF.

This sequence joins TRBV28 and TRBJ1-5; 8 bases map to TRBD1. Germline loops: CDR1 MDHEN, CDR2 SYDVKM. The CDR3 sequence is 19 residues long. Trimming took 5 bases from V and 7 from J; bases not matched to a gene: 22. CDR3 region: CASSKRIHPNDRGYQPQHF. The CDR3 bases are TGTGCCAGCAGTAAACGGATCCACCCCAACGACAGGGGTTACCAGCCCCAGCATTTT. Variable domain in full (rest from reference TRBV28 and TRBJ1-5): DVKVTQSSRYLVKRTGEKVFLECVQDMDHENMFWYRQDPGLGLRLIYFSYDVKMKEKGDIPEGYSVSREKKERFSLILESASTNQTSMYLCASSKRIHPNDRGYQPQHFGDGTRLSIL.

A few counts support this clone. The chain is built from TRBV6-5 and TRBJ1-1, with D tentatively TRBD1 (5 bases). V dropped 8 bases and J dropped 1 base, with 14 bases sitting between them. Germline V gives CDR1 MNHEY, CDR2 SVGAGI. This CDR3 has 14 amino acids. The DNA for the CDR3 is TGTGCCAGCCTGCGGAGACAGAAGAACACTGAAGCTTTCTTT. This gives the protein CASLRRQKNTEAFF.